A single sample is the source of the 30 T cell receptor beta chains below, sequenced in a study of cytomegalovirus exposure and HLA in healthy donors. The PCR made use of 60 Vbeta and 13 Jbeta primers. TCRdb's copy holds only in-frame clones and misses some; the assay was immunoSEQ multiplex PCR. The sample holds over 150,000 clones, around four fifths seen once. Sequencing input: PBMCs. The source is a woman in her 50s in good health and CMV-seropositive.

This chain connects TRBV9 to TRBJ1-3; D may be TRBD1 (6 bases). The germline V and J ends were trimmed by 4 bases and 0 bases, with 11 bases remaining between them. CDR3 size: 15 residues. CDR1 and CDR2 from the germline V gene are SGDLS and YYNGEE. CDR3 region: CASSPRGSSGNTIYF. For the CDR3, the DNA is TGTGCCAGCAGCCCCAGGGGTAGCTCTGGAAACACCATATATTTT.

J is TRBJ2-5 and V is TRBV4-3, with 8 bases fitting TRBD1. Germline V lookup: CDR1 LGHNA, CDR2 YSLEER. The CDR3 contains 15 residues. J was trimmed by 5 bases and V by 0 bases; bases with no gene match: 5. Written as DNA, the CDR3 is TGCGCCAGCAGCCAAGATCAGGGGGCGGCGGAGACCCAGTACTTC. Its protein product is CASSQDQGAAETQYF.

The chain recombines TRBV9 with TRBJ2-3; D not resolved. V was clipped by 3 bases and J by 1 base, with 6 bases between them. In germline, CDR1 is SGDLS, CDR2 YYNGEE. This CDR3 is 13 amino acids long. The CDR3 protein is CASSGLGTDTQYF. CDR3 sequence (DNA): TGTGCCAGCAGCGGGCTGGGCACAGATACGCAGTATTTT.

This clone appeared a few times. The chain recombines TRBV6-1 with TRBJ1-3; D is undetermined. Trimming removed 0 bases at V and 0 bases at J, with 3 bases between. Germline values: CDR1 MNHNS, CDR2 SASEGT. CDR3 length: 14 amino acids. In DNA, the CDR3 is TGTGCCAGCAGTGAAGCCATCTCTGGAAACACCATATATTTT. Protein: CASSEAISGNTIYF.

This clone was seen once. This sequence joins TRBV4-2 and TRBJ2-3; possible D gene TRBD2, 5 bases. The CDR3 length is 15 residues. CDR1 is LGHNA, CDR2 YNFKEQ, per germline. Trimming left V 0 bases short and J 0 bases short, with 7 bases between. For the CDR3, the DNA is TGTGCCAGCAGCCAAGATGGCGGGAGCACAGATACGCAGTATTTT. Its translation is CASSQDGGSTDTQYF.

This chain links TRBV2 with TRBJ1-6, with 7 positions matching TRBD1. V lost 3 bases and J lost 8; bases outside the gene matches: 4. Germline V gives CDR1 SNHLY, CDR2 FYNNEI. This CDR3 has 14 amino acids. Written as DNA, the CDR3 is TGTGCCAGCAGTGATTTACAGGGGCATTCACCCCTCCACTTT. Translated, it gives CASSDLQGHSPLHF.

CDR3 sequence (DNA): TGTGCCAGCAGTCGAGCCGGGACACAGAGTTACGAGCAGTACTTC. Its protein is CASSRAGTQSYEQYF. The chain carries TRBV28 and TRBJ2-7; a weak D match, TRBD1 (6 bases). This CDR3 region has 15 residues. Germline assignment: CDR1 MDHEN and CDR2 SYDVKM. V was trimmed by 5 bases and J by 4 bases, leaving 18 bases between them.

The chain is built from TRBV6-5 and TRBJ1-1; the D is unclear. V was clipped by 4 bases and J by 4 bases, with 4 bases between them. From germline, CDR1 is MNHEY and CDR2 SVGAGI. The CDR3 spans 11 residues. CDR3 protein: CASSSGTEAFF. The CDR3 nucleotides are TGTGCCAGCAGTTCGGGCACTGAAGCTTTCTTT.

Notes on this clone: A read error may account for a junction end that differs from germline. The rearrangement joins TRBV7-9 to TRBJ1-2; D may be TRBD1 (6 bases). Germline assignment: CDR1 SEHNR and CDR2 FQNEAQ (reference sequence). CDR3 size: 15 residues. Here the CDR3 DNA reads TGTTCCAGCAGCTTAGTCTCCAGGGGCCCCTATGGCTACACCTTC. This translates into CSSSLVSRGPYGYTF.

V usage is TRBV5-4 and J usage is TRBJ1-1, with D perhaps TRBD1 (6 bases). The CDR3 consists of 14 residues. The V gene's germline CDR1 is SGHNT and CDR2 YYREEE (reference sequence). Trimming took 5 bases from V and 6 from J, leaving 17 bases between them. CDR3: CASRTGQLGPEAFF. CDR3 DNA: TGTGCCAGCAGAACTGGACAGCTGGGTCCTGAAGCTTTCTTT.

The chain employs TRBV5-1 and TRBJ2-3; 14 positions match TRBD2. In germline, CDR1 is SGHRS, CDR2 YFSETQ. CDR3 length: 15 residues. V was pared by 4 bases and J by 5 bases, with 3 bases of the junction left unmatched. DNA for the CDR3: TGCGCCAGCAGCCTGGGACTAGCGGGGGTAGATACGCAGTATTTT. As protein: CASSLGLAGVDTQYF.

This clone came up a few times. V is TRBV2 and J is TRBJ1-4; D is ambiguous. The CDR3 covers 15 residues. Germline V gene lookup returns CDR1 SNHLY and CDR2 FYNNEI. Trimming took off 1 base at V and 7 bases at J, with 13 bases between the two ends. The CDR3 is CASSEERAAVEKLFF. The CDR3 DNA follows: TGTGCCAGCAGTGAAGAGCGGGCGGCGGTTGAAAAACTGTTTTTT.

The count of this clone is one. The DNA of the CDR3 is TGTGCCACCAGTAGGACAGGGGATTACGAGCAGTACTTC. Its protein product is CATSRTGDYEQYF. The chain employs TRBV15 and TRBJ2-5, with 9 bases fitting TRBD1. The J call may be incorrect, as the DNA end agrees better with TRBJ2-7. CDR3 length: 13 residues. Germline CDR1 reads LNHNV; CDR2 reads YYDKDF (reference sequence).

This chain links TRBV7-9 with TRBJ2-1; 11 nucleotides align to TRBD2. The CDR3 is 16 amino acids. Germline CDR1 reads SEHNR; CDR2 reads FQNEAQ (reference sequence). V gave up 4 bases and J gave up 10 bases; unmatched junction bases: 12. The CDR3 DNA reads TGTGCCAGCAGCTCGCGACCCGGGACTAGCGGACAGGAGCAGTTCTTC. Protein product: CASSSRPGTSGQEQFF.

V and J are TRBV19 and TRBJ1-2; TRBD1 aligns across 9 bases. After removal of 0 bases from V and 4 bases from J, the junction contained 9 bases not matched to a gene. Germline assignment: CDR1 LNHDA and CDR2 SQIVND (reference sequence). CDR3 length equals 17 residues. CDR3 nucleotide sequence: TGTGCCAGTAGTATAGAGAGCGGGACAGGGTTTATCTATGGCTACACCTTC. As protein: CASSIESGTGFIYGYTF.

This clone was picked up one time. In nucleotides, the CDR3 is TGTGCCAGCAGTGAATTTACAAGAGAAGCTTTCTTT. Its protein is CASSEFTREAFF. The chain uses TRBV2 and TRBJ1-1; D gene unclear. Trimming stripped 2 bases from V and 8 bases from J, with 9 bases between. CDR3 size: 12 residues. The germline V gene encodes CDR1 SNHLY and CDR2 FYNNEI.

The J gene is TRBJ2-7, the V gene TRBV5-4; 8 bases agree with TRBD2. Germline CDR1 and CDR2: SGHNT and YYREEE (reference sequence). This CDR3 is 14 amino acids long. The J segment lost 3 bases and the V segment lost 4 bases, leaving 6 bases of the junction unmatched. CDR3 DNA sequence: TGTGCCAGCAGCGCGGGGGGTAAAAGCTACGAGCAGTACTTC. Its translation is CASSAGGKSYEQYF. The variable domain in full, completed from reference TRBV5-4 and TRBJ2-7, reads ETGVTQSPTHLIKTRGQQVTLRCSSQSGHNTVSWYQQALGQGPQFIFQYYREEENGRGNFPPRFSGLQFPNYSSELNVNALELDDSALYLCASSAGGKSYEQYFGPGTRLTVT.

This sequence joins TRBV6-5 and TRBJ1-5, with 8 bases identical to TRBD1. The CDR3 sequence is 16 residues long. Germline-derived CDR1 and CDR2 are MNHEY and SVGAGI. The trim removed 4 bases at V and 3 bases at J, leaving 8 bases unmatched. The DNA for the CDR3 is TGTGCCAGCAGTTCAGTTTCGACAGGGGACAATCAGCCCCAGCATTTT. As protein: CASSSVSTGDNQPQHF.

This sequence joins TRBV6-1 and TRBJ2-2, with TRBD1 as a possible D gene (5 bases). The V gene's germline CDR1 is MNHNS and CDR2 SASEGT. The V and J ends lost 7 bases and 1 base respectively, with 7 bases between them. The CDR3 spans 13 residues. The CDR3 region has the DNA TGTGCCAGCACCAGGGTGAACACCGGGGAGCTGTTTTTT. Encoded protein: CASTRVNTGELFF.

V is TRBV19 and J is TRBJ1-6; 8 bases line up with TRBD1. With 9 bases clipped from V and 5 bases from J, the junction kept 9 bases outside the gene matches. Germline CDR1 LNHDA, CDR2 SQIVND (reference sequence). CDR3 length equals 15 residues. In DNA form, the CDR3 reads TGTGCCAGCAAGGGACAGGTGCGGAATAATTCACCCCTCCACTTT. Encoded protein: CASKGQVRNNSPLHF.

V gene TRBV28 combines with J gene TRBJ2-7, with 7 bases identical to TRBD1. V was pared by 4 bases and J by 2 bases, with 5 bases of the junction left unmatched. The CDR3 is 14 amino acids. Germline V CDR1 and CDR2: MDHEN, SYDVKM. Here the CDR3 reads CASSSTGFAYEQYF. CDR3 nucleotides: TGTGCCAGCAGTTCGACAGGGTTCGCCTACGAGCAGTACTTC.

The rearrangement uses TRBV5-4 and TRBJ1-1; possible D gene TRBD1, 6 bases. V lost 4 bases and J lost 0, with 13 bases in between. The CDR3 runs to 15 residues. Germline CDR1 and CDR2: SGHNT and YYREEE (reference sequence). The CDR3 loop is CASSQRGKLNTEAFF. The CDR3 coding sequence is TGTGCCAGCAGCCAAAGGGGGAAATTGAACACTGAAGCTTTCTTT.

The V gene is TRBV18, the J gene TRBJ1-1; D perhaps matches TRBD1 (6 bases). Trimming shortened V by 1 base and J by 8 bases, and 14 bases separated the two germline ends. The CDR3 totals 14 residues. CDR1 and CDR2 (germline): KGHSH, LQKENI. CDR3 coding DNA: TGTGCCAGCTCACCACGAACAGGGACGCAAGAAGCTTTCTTT. Translating gives CASSPRTGTQEAFF.

As concerns this clone: One end of the junction fails to match germline, which may point to a read error. This chain uses TRBV7-9 with TRBJ2-4; the D gene is possibly TRBD2 (5 bases). This CDR3 region has 18 residues. Germline CDR1 SEHNR, CDR2 FQNEAQ (reference sequence). The CDR3 nucleotides read TGTGCCAGCAGCCCCCCCGGGATTAGGGCCGTAGCCAAAAACAGTCAGTACTTC. Translation: CASSPPGIRAVAKNSQYF.

A remark on this clone: A read error may produce the germline difference seen at one junction end. The chain has TRBV6-5 and TRBJ1-1; TRBD1 might be the D (6 bases). Germline values: CDR1 MNHEY, CDR2 SVGAGI. The CDR3 spans 15 residues. The CDR3 protein is CASSSLTGMKTEAFF. The CDR3 DNA reads as TGTGCCAGCAGTTCCTTAACAGGGATGAAGACTGAAGCTTTCTTT.

This chain joins TRBV28 and TRBJ2-3, with D perhaps matching TRBD2 (6 bases). The V gene lost 6 bases and the J gene lost 2 bases, with 12 bases spanning the gap. Germline V gene sequence: CDR1 MDHEN, CDR2 SYDVKM. This CDR3 comprises 14 residues. For the CDR3, the DNA is TGTGCCAGCAGGGTGGGGAGGCCCACAGATACGCAGTATTTT. Residues: CASRVGRPTDTQYF.

The chain employs TRBV19 and TRBJ2-7; TRBD1 agrees at 10 bases. J lost 6 bases, V lost 7 bases, and 12 bases had no gene match. The CDR3 loop spans 15 amino acids. Per germline, CDR1 LNHDA and CDR2 SQIVND (reference sequence). CDR3 in amino acids: CASTSRQGAIGEQYF. The CDR3 DNA follows: TGTGCCAGTACCTCCAGACAGGGGGCTATAGGCGAGCAGTACTTC.

This sequence joins TRBV4-1 and TRBJ2-7; 13 bases line up with TRBD2. V lost 1 base, J lost 3 bases, and 3 bases stayed unmatched. This CDR3 is built from 16 residues. Germline CDR1 MGHRA, CDR2 YSYEKL. The CDR3, as DNA: TGCGCCAGCAGCCAAGGGACTAGCGGGAGACGCTACGAGCAGTACTTC. Protein sequence: CASSQGTSGRRYEQYF.

The V gene is TRBV6-6, the J gene TRBJ2-7; 10 nucleotides agree with TRBD1. Trimming took 4 bases from V and 2 from J; bases not matched to a gene: 2. CDR1 MNHNY and CDR2 SVGAGI come from the germline V gene (reference sequence). The CDR3 spans 14 residues. The CDR3 DNA sequence: TGTGCCAGCAGTTGGACAGGGGGGGCCTACGAGCAGTACTTC. As protein: CASSWTGGAYEQYF.

This clone was seen only once. The chain couples TRBV28 to TRBJ1-5, with 10 bases identical to TRBD1. Germline CDR1 is MDHEN and CDR2 is SYDVKM. CDR3 size: 17 residues. Trimming at V came to 5 bases and at J to 0 bases, leaving 7 bases not matched to a gene. The CDR3 DNA is TGTGCCAGCAGTGGGGACAGGGGAGTATATAGCAATCAGCCCCAGCATTTT. This encodes CASSGDRGVYSNQPQHF.